A selection of T cell receptor beta chains follows, all from one sample in a study of control samples from healthy donors and cancer patients. The data were produced by immunoSEQ multiplex PCR, yet TCRdb's version contains in-frame clones alone and is incomplete. The data contain around 170,000 clones, about 91% of them seen just once; the ten biggest clones take up approximately 4.9%. The sequenced material came from blood. All receptors derive from a woman in her 30s in good health. The CDR3 runs from the conserved cysteine through the conserved F or W. Each record gives: clone size, V gene, J gene, CDR3 length, D gene, CDR3 DNA, CDR3 protein. The D gene is left open where the match is weak. For some rows the clone size is stated as once, few or many, or as a class when expanded; others skip it.

-	TRBV5-4	TRBJ1-2	14	-	TGTGCCAGCAGCTTGGCTCGGCGAGGGCATGGCTACACCTTC	CASSLARRGHGYTF
-	TRBV7-8	TRBJ1-1	14	-	TGTGCCAGCAGCTTATTAATCAGGGAGGCTGAAGCTTTCTTT	CASSLLIREAEAFF
-	TRBV10-3	TRBJ2-7	15	-	TGTGCCGCCTCCGGGAGCTCCAGAGTAAGCTACGAGCAGTACTTC	CAASGSSRVSYEQYF
-	TRBV7-7	TRBJ1-1	13	-	TGTGCTAGCAGCTTAGATCTGAACACTGAAGCTTTCTTT	CASSLDLNTEAFF
-	TRBV28	TRBJ2-5	11	-	TGTGCCAGCAGGGGCGAAGAGACCCAGTACTTC	CASRGEETQYF
-	TRBV7-9	TRBJ1-2	15	-	TGTGCCAGCAGCTTAGAGGCCACTTCTAACTATGGCTACACCTTC	CASSLEATSNYGYTF
-	TRBV7-6	TRBJ1-4	13	-	TGTGCCAGCAGTTCAGGGTATGGCGAAAAACTGTTTTTT	CASSSGYGEKLFF
-	TRBV7-9	TRBJ2-1	15	-	TGTGCCACTAAGCAGGGGTCCGGCTCCTACAATGAGCAGTTCTTC	CATKQGSGSYNEQFF
-	TRBV4-1	TRBJ2-7	16	-	TGCGCCAGCAGCCAAGTTTTGGCAGGGGTAGGTGACGAGCAGTACTTC	CASSQVLAGVGDEQYF
-	TRBV10-3	TRBJ2-3	16	TRBD2	TGTGCCATCAGTGAATGGGCGGGAGGCAACACAGATACGCAGTATTTT	CAISEWAGGNTDTQYF
once	TRBV5-6	TRBJ1-5	15	TRBD1	TGTGCCAGCAGCTTGTTGGTACAGGGGGACCAGCCCCAGCATTTT	CASSLLVQGDQPQHF
-	TRBV7-9	TRBJ2-1	15	TRBD2	TGTGCCAGCAGCCGTGCTAGCGGGACCTACAATGAGCAGTTCTTC	CASSRASGTYNEQFF
-	TRBV20-1	TRBJ2-3	16	-	TGCAGTGCTAGTCCGGTGGTGGCGGATCAGGTAGATACGCAGTATTTT	CSASPVVADQVDTQYF
few	TRBV7-9	TRBJ1-6	15	-	TGTGCCAGCAGCTTAGAACCTGCGGGGGGGACACCCCTCCACTTT	CASSLEPAGGTPLHF
-	TRBV19	TRBJ1-5	16	-	TGTGCCAGTAGAGGGACCGATTGGCATAGCAATCAGCCCCAGCATTTT	CASRGTDWHSNQPQHF
-	TRBV11-2	TRBJ2-1	11	-	TGTGCCAGCAGCCTCGCCGGTGAGCAGTTCTTC	CASSLAGEQFF
once	TRBV24-1	TRBJ1-2	13	TRBD1	TGTGCCACCAGTGGCGGACAGGGGATTGGCTACACCTTC	CATSGGQGIGYTF
few	TRBV2	TRBJ2-2	12	-	TGTGCCAGCAATAGGAGTCCCGGGGAGCTGTTTTTT	CASNRSPGELFF
-	TRBV7-2	TRBJ2-3	18	TRBD2	TGTGCCAGCAGCCCAGTCGGACTAGCGGGAGCTCTAGGGAATACGCAGTATTTT	CASSPVGLAGALGNTQYF
-	TRBV19	TRBJ2-2	13	-	TGTGCCAGTACTACAGGGAACACCGGGGAGCTGTTTTTT	CASTTGNTGELFF
-	TRBV11-2	TRBJ1-1	15	-	TGTGCCAGCAGCTCCTCTGGTGGGCGAAACACTGAAGCTTTCTTT	CASSSSGGRNTEAFF
-	TRBV3-1/TRBV3-2	TRBJ1-5	14	TRBD1	TGTGCCAGCAGCCAACTACAGGGGAATCAGCCCCAGCATTTT	CASSQLQGNQPQHF
-	TRBV19	TRBJ1-1	15	-	TGTGCCAGTAGTGCCCATGGGCTATTGAACACTGAAGCTTTCTTT	CASSAHGLLNTEAFF
-	TRBV5-5	TRBJ1-4	14	-	TGTGCCAGCAGCTCGGACCCAGGAGTTGAAAAACTGTTTTTT	CASSSDPGVEKLFF
-	TRBV4-1	TRBJ1-2	14	TRBD1	TGCGCCAGCAGCCATGACAGGGGGCGACGTGGCTACACCTTC	CASSHDRGRRGYTF
-	TRBV4-2	TRBJ2-2	17	TRBD2	TGTGCCAGCAGCCAAGGGACTAGCGGGATGAACACCGGGGAGCTGTTTTTT	CASSQGTSGMNTGELFF
-	TRBV28	TRBJ2-2	17	-	TGTGCCAGCAGTTTATCGGTGGCCGGACTCTTCCCCGGGGAGCTGTTTTTT	CASSLSVAGLFPGELFF
-	TRBV4-2	TRBJ2-3	17	-	TGTGCCAGCAGCCAAGATTTTAACACAGGCCCTACAGATACGCAGTATTTT	CASSQDFNTGPTDTQYF
-	TRBV2	TRBJ2-2	15	-	TGTGCCAGCAGTCCCGGGGCCGAGGGTATCGGGGAGCTGTTTTTT	CASSPGAEGIGELFF
-	TRBV13	TRBJ2-1	16	TRBD2	TGTGCCAGCAGCTTGACTAGCGGGGGGAGGTACAATGAGCAGTTCTTC	CASSLTSGGRYNEQFF
-	TRBV3-1/TRBV3-2	TRBJ1-5	14	-	TGTGCCAGCAGCCAAAGGGGCAGCAATCAGCCCCAGCATTTT	CASSQRGSNQPQHF
-	TRBV6-2/TRBV6-3	TRBJ1-2	15	TRBD1	TGTGCCAGCAGTTACCCCGACAGGGAAATCTATGGCTACACCTTC	CASSYPDREIYGYTF